The rows below give T cell receptor beta chains drawn from one sample of a study of T cell clonotyping in hematopoietic cell transplantation. The protocol was immunoSEQ multiplex PCR, while the TCRdb copy is restricted to in-frame clones and leaves out a portion. Of fewer than 40,000 clones in the sample, 80% to 90% were seen once. Sequenced sample: peripheral blood mononuclear cells. All receptors come from a middle-aged woman in good health. Some clones in this sample may be carry-over from other donors' samples. Both conserved end residues are trimmed from each CDR3. A D gene is named only where the DNA matches it firmly.

16 | . | TRBJ2-2 | TRBV15 | ATSRDRVLASNTGELF
13 | . | TRBJ1-1 | TRBV30 | AWSALTGLNTEAF
12 | . | TRBJ2-7 | TRBV28 | ASRPRGLSYEQY
12 | TRBD2 | TRBJ2-1 | TRBV30 | AWSKLAGWDEQF
12 | TRBD1 | TRBJ1-2 | TRBV28 | ASSSGQSNYGYT
16 | . | TRBJ1-2 | TRBV28 | ASSSEVRAGTGGYGYT
11 | . | TRBJ2-7 | TRBV19 | ASSFGTSYEQY
13 | . | TRBJ2-2 | TRBV28 | ASSVGGVNTGELF
12 | TRBD2 | TRBJ2-3 | TRBV30 | AWRVSGSVATQY
11 | TRBD1 | TRBJ2-7 | TRBV2 | ASRSGTGEEQY
14 | . | TRBJ1-5 | TRBV6-1 | ASSEDETALVQPQH
14 | . | TRBJ2-1 | TRBV19 | ASSIRGAHRNNEQF
12 | . | TRBJ2-7 | TRBV19 | ASSIGLRSYEQY
15 | . | TRBJ2-7 | TRBV19 | ASSRPRDRLESYEQY
11 | . | TRBJ2-1 | TRBV29-1 | SAAGLGDNEQF
12 | . | TRBJ1-4 | TRBV4-2 | ASSQDREAEELF
14 | TRBD2 | TRBJ2-1 | TRBV5-1 | ASSELTSGRRNEQF
11 | . | TRBJ1-1 | TRBV11-2 | ASSLDMVHEAF
8 | . | TRBJ1-4 | TRBV28 | ASSRDELF
11 | TRBD2 | TRBJ2-3 | TRBV30 | AWSAGRVDTQY
13 | TRBD1 | TRBJ1-2 | TRBV7-9 | ASSFDQGQDYGYT
13 | TRBD1 | TRBJ2-7 | TRBV4-2 | ASSLRDRARDEQY
11 | TRBD2 | TRBJ2-1 | TRBV28 | ASSDPTSVGQF
14 | . | TRBJ1-4 | TRBV5-1 | ASSLAGGTTNEKLF
11 | . | TRBJ1-1 | TRBV6-5 | ASRGTGQVRAF
12 | . | TRBJ1-1 | TRBV9 | ASSVAGVNTEAF
13 | . | TRBJ1-1 | TRBV30 | AWSVERGWSTEAF
12 | . | TRBJ1-4 | TRBV7-9 | ASSAVGNGEKLF
14 | . | TRBJ1-5 | TRBV6-1 | ASSEEVADENQPQH
10 | TRBD1 | TRBJ2-4 | TRBV28 | ASTRQGSIQY
12 | . | TRBJ2-3 | TRBV7-2 | ASSLSLGTDTQY
12 | TRBD2 | TRBJ2-1 | TRBV30 | ACTTGGRGDEQF
14 | . | TRBJ2-7 | TRBV5-1 | ASSQTAQRSSYEQY
12 | TRBD2 | TRBJ2-1 | TRBV5-1 | ASSPLAEGNEQF
10 | . | TRBJ2-1 | TRBV7-9 | ASSPTGGSQF
14 | TRBD1 | TRBJ2-5 | TRBV18 | ASSHRDRGSKETQY
15 | . | TRBJ2-7 | TRBV21-1 | ASSKLRGTDHSYEQY
11 | . | TRBJ1-2 | TRBV29-1 | SVSDTANYGYT
15 | TRBD1 | TRBJ2-1 | TRBV15 | ATSRGRGTGLLNEQF
11 | TRBD1 | TRBJ2-3 | TRBV27 | ASSSLDRGTQY
13 | TRBD1 | TRBJ1-2 | TRBV4-2 | ASSQDDDRGYGYT
14 | . | TRBJ1-1 | TRBV5-1 | ASSLEPRGMNTEAF
12 | TRBD2 | TRBJ2-2 | TRBV29-1 | SVETSGTTGELF
13 | . | TRBJ1-1 | TRBV19 | ASSTLGLTNTEAF
12 | . | TRBJ2-7 | TRBV9 | ASSVGWAKYEQY
12 | . | TRBJ1-3 | TRBV5-1 | ASSLWGDGNTIY
11 | TRBD1 | TRBJ1-2 | TRBV5-1 | ASAQGSDYGYT
11 | . | TRBJ2-7 | TRBV7-9 | ASSKQGGHEQY
14 | TRBD1 | TRBJ1-2 | TRBV10-2 | ASSESPGQGVRGYT
15 | TRBD1 | TRBJ1-3 | TRBV30 | AWKKAGQSSSGNTIY
12 | . | TRBJ2-7 | TRBV4-3 | ASSPFLASYEQY
14 | . | TRBJ2-3 | TRBV7-2 | ASSLFPGSLTDTQY
17 | TRBD1 | TRBJ1-5 | TRBV28 | ASISPRDGTAPIWQPQH
11 | . | TRBJ1-6 | TRBV2 | ASSQGRDSPLH